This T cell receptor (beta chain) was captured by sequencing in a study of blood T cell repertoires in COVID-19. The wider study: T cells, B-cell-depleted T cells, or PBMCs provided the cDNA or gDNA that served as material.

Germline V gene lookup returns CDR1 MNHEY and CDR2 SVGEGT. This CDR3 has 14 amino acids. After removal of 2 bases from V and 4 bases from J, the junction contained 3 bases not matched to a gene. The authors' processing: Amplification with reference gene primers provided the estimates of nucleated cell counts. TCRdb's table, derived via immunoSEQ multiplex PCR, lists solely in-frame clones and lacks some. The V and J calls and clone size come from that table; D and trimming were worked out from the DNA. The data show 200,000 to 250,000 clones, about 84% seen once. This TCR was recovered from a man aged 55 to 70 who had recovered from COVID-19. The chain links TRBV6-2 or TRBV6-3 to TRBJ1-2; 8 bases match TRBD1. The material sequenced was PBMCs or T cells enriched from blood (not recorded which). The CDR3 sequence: CASSYRQGSYGYTF. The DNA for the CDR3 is TGTGCCAGCAGTTACAGACAGGGGTCCTATGGCTACACCTTC.